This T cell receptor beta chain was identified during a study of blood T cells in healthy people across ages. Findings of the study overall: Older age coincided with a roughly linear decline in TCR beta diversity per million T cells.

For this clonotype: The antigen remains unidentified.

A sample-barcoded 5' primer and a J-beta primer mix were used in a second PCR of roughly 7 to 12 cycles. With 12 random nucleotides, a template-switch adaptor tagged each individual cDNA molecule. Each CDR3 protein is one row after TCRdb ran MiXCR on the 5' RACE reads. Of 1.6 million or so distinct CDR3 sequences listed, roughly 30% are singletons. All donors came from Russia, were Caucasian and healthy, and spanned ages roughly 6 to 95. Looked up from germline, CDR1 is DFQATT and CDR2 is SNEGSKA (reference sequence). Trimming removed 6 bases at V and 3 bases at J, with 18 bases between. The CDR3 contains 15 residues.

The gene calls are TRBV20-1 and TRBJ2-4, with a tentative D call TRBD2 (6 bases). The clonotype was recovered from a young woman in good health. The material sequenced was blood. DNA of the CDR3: TGCAGTGCCACCGCCGTGCGGGGAGACAAAAACATTCAGTACTTC. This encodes CSATAVRGDKNIQYF.